The rows below give T cell receptor beta chains drawn from one sample of a study of blood T cell repertoires in COVID-19. Data came from immunoSEQ multiplex PCR; TCRdb stores just in-frame clones and leaves some out. The profile covers 200,000 to 300,000 clones, with approximately 88% appearing a single time and 2.5% taken by the ten largest. Input material: PBMCs or T cells enriched from blood (not recorded which). These receptors were obtained from a woman between 35 and 50 years old with acute COVID-19. Both conserved end residues are part of each CDR3.

>TRBJ2-4|TRBV5-4
CASSLDRGSGGNIQYF
>TRBJ2-3|TRBV29-1
CSVGAEVTDTQYF
>TRBJ1-5|TRBV5-6
CASSLRDRAFSNQPQHF
>TRBJ1-2|TRBV7-2
CASSLGGLRLGGYTF
>TRBJ2-4|TRBV2
CASSGVDDIQYF
>TRBJ1-1|TRBV7-9
CASRIGTVNTEAFF
>TRBJ1-6|TRBV11-2
CASTTGTGGASDNSPLHF
>TRBJ2-3|TRBV5-1
CASSLDGGQYF
>TRBJ2-5|TRBV7-2
CASSYNSETQYF
>TRBJ1-1|TRBV5-1
CASSYGFLALMNTEAFF
>TRBJ1-5|TRBV7-8
CASSLASSGSWVQPQHF
>TRBJ1-5|TRBV13
CASSHRQGGSNQPQHF
>TRBJ1-1|TRBV2
CASSVGGNTEAFF
>TRBJ1-5|TRBV5-4
CASSYTGGHSNQPQHF
>TRBJ1-1|TRBV11-3
CASSLGGLRRLNTEAFF
>TRBJ2-2|TRBV5-1
CASSLERGPAGELFF
>TRBJ2-1|TRBV5-4
CASGAGTSGYNEQFF
>TRBJ1-2|TRBV11-2
CASSFTGGGQGYTF
>TRBJ1-3|TRBV2
CASSPLQGAPLGTIYF
>TRBJ2-5|TRBV5-1
CASSLAAGIETQYF
>TRBJ2-6|TRBV3-1/TRBV3-2
CASSQEEISGANVLTF
>TRBJ1-5|TRBV5-1
CASSSSVDQPQHF